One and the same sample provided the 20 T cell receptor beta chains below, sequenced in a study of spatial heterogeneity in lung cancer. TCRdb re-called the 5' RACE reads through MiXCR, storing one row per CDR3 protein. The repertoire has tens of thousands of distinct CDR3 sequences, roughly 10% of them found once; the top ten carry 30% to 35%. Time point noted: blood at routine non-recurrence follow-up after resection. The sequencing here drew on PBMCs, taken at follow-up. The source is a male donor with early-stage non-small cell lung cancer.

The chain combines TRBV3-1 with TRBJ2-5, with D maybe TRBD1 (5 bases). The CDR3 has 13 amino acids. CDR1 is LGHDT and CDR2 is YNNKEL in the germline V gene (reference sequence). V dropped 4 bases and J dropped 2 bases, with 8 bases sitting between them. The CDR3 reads CASSPRQQETQYF. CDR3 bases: TGTGCCAGCAGCCCCCGACAGCAAGAGACCCAGTACTTC.

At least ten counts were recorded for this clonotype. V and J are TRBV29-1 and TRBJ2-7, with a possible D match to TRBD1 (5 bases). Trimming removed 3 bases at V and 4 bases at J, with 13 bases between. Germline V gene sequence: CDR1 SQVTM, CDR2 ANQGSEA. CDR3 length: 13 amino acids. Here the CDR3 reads CSVEGQGWYEQYF. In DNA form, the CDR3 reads TGCAGCGTTGAGGGGCAGGGATGGTACGAGCAGTACTTC.

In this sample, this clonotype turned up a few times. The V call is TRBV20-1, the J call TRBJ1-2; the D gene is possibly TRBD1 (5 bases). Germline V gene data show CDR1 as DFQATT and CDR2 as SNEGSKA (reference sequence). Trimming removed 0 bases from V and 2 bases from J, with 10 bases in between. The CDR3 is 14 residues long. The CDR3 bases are TGCAGTGCTAGAGATTCAGGGACGAACTATGGCTACACCTTC. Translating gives CSARDSGTNYGYTF.

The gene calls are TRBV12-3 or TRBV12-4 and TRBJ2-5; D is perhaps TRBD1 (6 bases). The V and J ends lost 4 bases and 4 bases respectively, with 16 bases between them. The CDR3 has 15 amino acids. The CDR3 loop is CASSSMGQRGETQYF. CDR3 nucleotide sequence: TGTGCCAGCAGTTCCATGGGACAACGGGGAGAGACCCAGTACTTC.

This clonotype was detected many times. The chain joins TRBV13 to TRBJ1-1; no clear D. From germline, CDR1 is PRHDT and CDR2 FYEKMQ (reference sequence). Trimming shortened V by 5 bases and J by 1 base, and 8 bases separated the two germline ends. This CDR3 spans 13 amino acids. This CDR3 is CASSQNKNTEAFF. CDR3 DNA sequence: TGTGCCAGCAGCCAAAACAAGAACACTGAAGCTTTCTTT.

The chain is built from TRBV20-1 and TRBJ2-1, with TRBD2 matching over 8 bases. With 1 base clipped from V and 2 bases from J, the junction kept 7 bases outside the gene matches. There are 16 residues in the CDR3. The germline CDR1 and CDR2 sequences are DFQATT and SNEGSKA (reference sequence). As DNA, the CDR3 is TGCAGTGCTAGAGTAGGGGTAGCGGGGCCCTACAATGAGCAGTTCTTC. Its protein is CSARVGVAGPYNEQFF.

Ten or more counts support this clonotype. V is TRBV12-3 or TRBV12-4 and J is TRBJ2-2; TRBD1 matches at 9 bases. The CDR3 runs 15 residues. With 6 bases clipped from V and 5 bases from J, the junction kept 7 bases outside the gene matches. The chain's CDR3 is CASRQGQGRTGELFF. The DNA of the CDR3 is TGTGCCAGCAGGCAGGGACAGGGAAGGACCGGGGAGCTGTTTTTT.

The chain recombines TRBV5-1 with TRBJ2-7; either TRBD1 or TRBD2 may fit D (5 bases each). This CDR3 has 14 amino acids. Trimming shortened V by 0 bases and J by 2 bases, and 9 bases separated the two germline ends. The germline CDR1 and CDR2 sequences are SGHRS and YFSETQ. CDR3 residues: CASSLEQGPYEQYF. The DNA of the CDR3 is TGCGCCAGCAGCTTGGAGCAGGGACCCTACGAGCAGTACTTC.

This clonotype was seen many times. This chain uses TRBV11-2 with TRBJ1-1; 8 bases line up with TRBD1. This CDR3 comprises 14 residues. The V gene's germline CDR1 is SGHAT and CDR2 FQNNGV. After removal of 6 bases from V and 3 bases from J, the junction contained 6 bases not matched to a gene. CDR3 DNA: TGTGCCAGCAGTCCGACAGGGGTGGACACTGAAGCTTTCTTT. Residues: CASSPTGVDTEAFF.

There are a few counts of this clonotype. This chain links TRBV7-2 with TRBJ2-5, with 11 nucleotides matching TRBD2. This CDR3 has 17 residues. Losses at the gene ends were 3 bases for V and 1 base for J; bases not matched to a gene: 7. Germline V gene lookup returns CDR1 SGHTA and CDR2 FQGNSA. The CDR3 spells CASSFLRLAGPQETQYF. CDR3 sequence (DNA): TGTGCCAGCAGCTTCCTACGACTAGCGGGACCCCAAGAGACCCAGTACTTC.

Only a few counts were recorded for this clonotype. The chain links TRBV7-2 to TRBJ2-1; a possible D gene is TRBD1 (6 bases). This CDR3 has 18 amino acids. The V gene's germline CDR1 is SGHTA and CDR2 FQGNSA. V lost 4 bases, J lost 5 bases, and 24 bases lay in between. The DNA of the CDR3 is TGTGCCAGCAGCTGGGGGTGGGACACCCGAATCCCCCACAATGAGCAGTTCTTC. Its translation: CASSWGWDTRIPHNEQFF.

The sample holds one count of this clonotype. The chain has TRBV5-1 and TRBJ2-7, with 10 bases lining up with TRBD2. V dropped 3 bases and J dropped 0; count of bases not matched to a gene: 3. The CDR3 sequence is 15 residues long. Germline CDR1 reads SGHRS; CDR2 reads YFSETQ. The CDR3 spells CASSSLAGGSYEQYF. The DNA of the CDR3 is TGCGCCAGCAGCTCCTTAGCGGGGGGCTCCTACGAGCAGTACTTC. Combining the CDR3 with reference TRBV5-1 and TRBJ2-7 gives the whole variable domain KAGVTQTPRYLIKTRGQQVTLSCSPISGHRSVSWYQQTPGQGLQFLFEYFSETQRNKGNFPGRFSGRQFSNSRSEMNVSTLELGDSALYLCASSSLAGGSYEQYFGPGTRLTVT.

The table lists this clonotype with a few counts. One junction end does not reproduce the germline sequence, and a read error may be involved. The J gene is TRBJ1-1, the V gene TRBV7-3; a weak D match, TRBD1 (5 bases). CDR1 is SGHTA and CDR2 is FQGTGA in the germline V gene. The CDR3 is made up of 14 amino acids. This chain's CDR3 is CASSALGVNSEAFF. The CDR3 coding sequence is TGTGCCAGCAGCGCGCTAGGGGTGAACTCTGAAGCTTTCTTT. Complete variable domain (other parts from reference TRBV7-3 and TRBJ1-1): GAGVSQTPSNKVTEKGKYVELRCDPISGHTALYWYRQSLGQGPEFLIYFQGTGAADDSGLPNDRFFAVRPEGSVSTLKIQRTERGDSAVYLCASSALGVNSEAFFGQGTRLTVV.

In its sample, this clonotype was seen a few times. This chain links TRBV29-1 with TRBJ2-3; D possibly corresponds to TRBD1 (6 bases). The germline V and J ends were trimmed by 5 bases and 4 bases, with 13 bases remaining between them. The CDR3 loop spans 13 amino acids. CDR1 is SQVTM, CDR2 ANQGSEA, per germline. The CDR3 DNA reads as TGCAGCGTTCAAGGGGGAAGTTCAGATACGCAGTATTTT. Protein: CSVQGGSSDTQYF.

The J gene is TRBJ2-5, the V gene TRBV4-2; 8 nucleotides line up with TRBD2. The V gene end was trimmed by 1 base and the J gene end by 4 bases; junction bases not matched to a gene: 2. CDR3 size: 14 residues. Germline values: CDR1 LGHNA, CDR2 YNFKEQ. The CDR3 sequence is CASSQAGGAETQYF. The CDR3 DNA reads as TGTGCCAGCAGCCAAGCCGGGGGGGCAGAGACCCAGTACTTC.

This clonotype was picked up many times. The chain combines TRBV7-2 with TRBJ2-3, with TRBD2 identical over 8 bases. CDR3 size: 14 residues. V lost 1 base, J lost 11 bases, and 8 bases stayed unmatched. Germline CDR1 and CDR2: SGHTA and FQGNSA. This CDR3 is CASSLGLRGDVQYF. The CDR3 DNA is TGTGCCAGCAGCTTAGGGCTGCGGGGGGATGTGCAGTATTTT.

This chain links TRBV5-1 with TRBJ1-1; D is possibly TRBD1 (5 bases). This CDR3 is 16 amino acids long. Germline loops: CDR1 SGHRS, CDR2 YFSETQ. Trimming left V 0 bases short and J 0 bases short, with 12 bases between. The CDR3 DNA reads TGCGCCAGCAGCTTGGCCGGGGGAGGGATGAACACTGAAGCTTTCTTT. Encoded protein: CASSLAGGGMNTEAFF.

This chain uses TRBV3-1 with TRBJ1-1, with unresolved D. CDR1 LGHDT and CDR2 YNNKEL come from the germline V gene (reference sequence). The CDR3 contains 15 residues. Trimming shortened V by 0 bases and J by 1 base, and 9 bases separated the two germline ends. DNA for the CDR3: TGTGCCAGCAGCCAAGACCACACCCCGAACACTGAAGCTTTCTTT. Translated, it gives CASSQDHTPNTEAFF.

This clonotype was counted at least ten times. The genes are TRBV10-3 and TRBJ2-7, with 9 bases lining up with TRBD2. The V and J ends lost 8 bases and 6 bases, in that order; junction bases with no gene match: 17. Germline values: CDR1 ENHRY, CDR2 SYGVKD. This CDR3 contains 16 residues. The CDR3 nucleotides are TGTGCCATCGGCGGGACTAGCCAATTGGGGTCGGGCGAGCAGTACTTC. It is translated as CAIGGTSQLGSGEQYF.

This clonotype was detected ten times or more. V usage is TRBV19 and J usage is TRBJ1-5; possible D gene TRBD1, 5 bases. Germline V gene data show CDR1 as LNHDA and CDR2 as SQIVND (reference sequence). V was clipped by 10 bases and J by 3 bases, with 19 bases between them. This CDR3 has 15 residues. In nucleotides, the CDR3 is TGTGCCATTTCTCCCCAGGGTTTGGACAATCAGCCCCAGCATTTT. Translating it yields CAISPQGLDNQPQHF.